This TCR beta chain comes out of a study of blood T cell repertoires in COVID-19. About the research overall: Acute-phase and convalescent COVID-19 samples originated in the United States, Italy and Spain. T cells, B-cell-depleted T cells, or PBMCs provided the cDNA or gDNA that served as material.

The authors' processing: Cell counts per sample came from amplifying reference gene primers. Clones were sequenced by immunoSEQ multiplex PCR, and TCRdb holds only the in-frame ones, with some missing. The V and J calls and clone size were taken over from that table, and D and trimming were inferred from the DNA. The sample comprises 90,000 to 150,000 clones, more than 60% of which are singletons, and under 3% rests with the top ten. The sequenced material came from peripheral blood. This clonotype was sampled from a man in his forties or fifties with acute or convalescent COVID-19.

CDR3 nucleotides: TGTGCCAGCAGTCAGGCTGTGTCCTACAATGAGCAGTTCTTC. Its protein is CASSQAVSYNEQFF. The V gene is TRBV27, the J gene TRBJ2-1; the D is unclear. Germline CDR1 and CDR2: MNHEY and SMNVEV (reference sequence). The V end lost 5 bases, the J end lost 1 base, and 9 bases lay between the germline ends. This CDR3 comprises 14 residues.